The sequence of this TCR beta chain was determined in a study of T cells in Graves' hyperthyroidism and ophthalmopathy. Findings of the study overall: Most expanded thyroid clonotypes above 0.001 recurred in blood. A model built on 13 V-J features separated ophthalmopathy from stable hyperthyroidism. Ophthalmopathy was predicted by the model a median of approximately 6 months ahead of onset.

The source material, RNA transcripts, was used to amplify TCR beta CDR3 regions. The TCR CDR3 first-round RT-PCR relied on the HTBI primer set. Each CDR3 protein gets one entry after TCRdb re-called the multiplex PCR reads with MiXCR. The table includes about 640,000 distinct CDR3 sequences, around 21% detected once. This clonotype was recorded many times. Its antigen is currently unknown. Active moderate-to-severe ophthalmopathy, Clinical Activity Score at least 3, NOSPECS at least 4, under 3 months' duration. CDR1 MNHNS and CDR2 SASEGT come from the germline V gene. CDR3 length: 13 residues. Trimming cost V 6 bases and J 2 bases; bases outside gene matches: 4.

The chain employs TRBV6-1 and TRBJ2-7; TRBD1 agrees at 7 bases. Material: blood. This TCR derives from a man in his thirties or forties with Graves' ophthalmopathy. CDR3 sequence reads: CASRNGQAYEQYF. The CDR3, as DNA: TGTGCCAGCAGAAATGGACAGGCCTACGAGCAGTACTTC.